This TCR beta chain was sequenced in a study of blood T cell dynamics during melanoma immunotherapy. Study summary: First-line therapy was either pembrolizumab or nivolumab with ipilimumab for metastatic melanoma.

Study findings and constraints: It remained unknown if the driving T cell clones were melanoma-specific.

Noted time point: pre-treatment baseline. Response was assessed by RECIST 1.1 at 12 weeks, except a couple of rapid progressors. The CDR3 runs 17 residues. Germline V gene sequence: CDR1 SGDLS, CDR2 YYNGEE. V gave up 2 bases and J gave up 1 base; unmatched junction bases: 5. Worth noting for this clone: Its antigen is not known.

Produced via immunoSEQ multiplex PCR; TCRdb's table is partial and in-frame only. Of 15,000 to 20,000 clones in the sample, approximately 90% were seen once. The input for sequencing was blood, taken from a patient treated with checkpoint blockade. This sequence joins TRBV9 and TRBJ2-3; TRBD2 matches 12 bases. The receptor was isolated from a human donor with melanoma. CDR3 bases: TGTGCCAGCAGCGTGGCCCGGACTAGCGGGGGCACAGATACGCAGTATTTT. Its translation is CASSVARTSGGTDTQYF.